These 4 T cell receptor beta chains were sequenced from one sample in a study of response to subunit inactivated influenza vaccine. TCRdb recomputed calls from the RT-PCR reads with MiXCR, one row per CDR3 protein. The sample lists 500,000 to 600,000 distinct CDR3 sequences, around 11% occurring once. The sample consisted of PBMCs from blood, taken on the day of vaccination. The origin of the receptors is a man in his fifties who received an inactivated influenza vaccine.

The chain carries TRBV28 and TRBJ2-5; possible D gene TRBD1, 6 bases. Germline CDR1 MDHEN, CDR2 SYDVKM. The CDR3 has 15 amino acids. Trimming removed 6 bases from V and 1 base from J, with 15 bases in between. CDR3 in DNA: TGTGCCAGCAGCCCCCCGGACAGACTCCAAGAGACCCAGTACTTC. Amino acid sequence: CASSPPDRLQETQYF. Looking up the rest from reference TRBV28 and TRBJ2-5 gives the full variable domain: DVKVTQSSRYLVKRTGEKVFLECVQDMDHENMFWYRQDPGLGLRLIYFSYDVKMKEKGDIPEGYSVSREKKERFSLILESASTNQTSMYLCASSPPDRLQETQYFGPGTRLLVL.

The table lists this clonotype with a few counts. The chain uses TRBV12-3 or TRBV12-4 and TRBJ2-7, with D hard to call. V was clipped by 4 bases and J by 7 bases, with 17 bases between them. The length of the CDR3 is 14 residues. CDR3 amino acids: CASSSSGPSEEQYF. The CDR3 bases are TGTGCCAGCAGTTCCTCCGGGCCGTCGGAGGAGCAGTACTTC.

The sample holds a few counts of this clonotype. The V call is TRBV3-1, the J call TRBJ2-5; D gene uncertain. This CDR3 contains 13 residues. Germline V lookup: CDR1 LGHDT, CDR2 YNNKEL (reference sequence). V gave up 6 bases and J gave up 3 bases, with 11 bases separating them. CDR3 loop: CASSRRGEETQYF. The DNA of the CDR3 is TGTGCCAGCAGTAGGAGAGGTGAAGAGACCCAGTACTTC.

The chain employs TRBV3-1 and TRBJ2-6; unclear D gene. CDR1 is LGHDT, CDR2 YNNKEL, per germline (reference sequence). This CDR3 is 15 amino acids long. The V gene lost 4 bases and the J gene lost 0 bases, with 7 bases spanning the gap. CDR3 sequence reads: CASSPMISGANVLTF. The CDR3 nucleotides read TGTGCCAGCAGCCCCATGATCTCTGGGGCCAACGTCCTGACTTTC.